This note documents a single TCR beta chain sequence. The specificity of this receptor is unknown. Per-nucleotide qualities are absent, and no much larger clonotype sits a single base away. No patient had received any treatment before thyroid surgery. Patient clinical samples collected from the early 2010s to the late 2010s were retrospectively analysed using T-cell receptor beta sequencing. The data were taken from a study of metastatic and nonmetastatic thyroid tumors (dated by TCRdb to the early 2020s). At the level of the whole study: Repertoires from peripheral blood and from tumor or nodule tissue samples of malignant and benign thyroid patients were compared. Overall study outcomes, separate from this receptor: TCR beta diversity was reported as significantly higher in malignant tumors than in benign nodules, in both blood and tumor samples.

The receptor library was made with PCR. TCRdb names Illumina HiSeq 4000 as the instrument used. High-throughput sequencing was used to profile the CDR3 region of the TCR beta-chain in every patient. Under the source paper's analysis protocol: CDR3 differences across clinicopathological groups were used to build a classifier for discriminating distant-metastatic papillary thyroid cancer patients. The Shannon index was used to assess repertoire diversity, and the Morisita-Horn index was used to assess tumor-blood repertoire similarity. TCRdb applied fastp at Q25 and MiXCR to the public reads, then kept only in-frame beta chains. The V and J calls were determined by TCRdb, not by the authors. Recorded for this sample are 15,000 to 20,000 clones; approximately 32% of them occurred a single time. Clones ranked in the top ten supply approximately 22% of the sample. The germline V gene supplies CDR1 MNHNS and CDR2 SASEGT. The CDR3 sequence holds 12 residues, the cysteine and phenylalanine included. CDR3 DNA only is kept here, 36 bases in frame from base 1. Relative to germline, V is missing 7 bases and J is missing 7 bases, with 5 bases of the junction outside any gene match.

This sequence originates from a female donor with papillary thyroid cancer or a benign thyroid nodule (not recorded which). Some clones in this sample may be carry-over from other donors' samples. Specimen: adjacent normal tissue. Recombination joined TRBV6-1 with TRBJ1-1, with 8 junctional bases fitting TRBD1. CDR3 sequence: CASTQGAYEAFF. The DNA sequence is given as TGTGCCAGCACGCAGGGGGCGTATGAAGCTTTCTTT.